These 16 T cell receptor beta chains share one sample of origin, sequenced in a study of blood T cell repertoires in COVID-19. Profiling relied on immunoSEQ multiplex PCR, and the TCRdb table lists in-frame clones only, not all of them. The table lists a few hundred thousand clones, approximately 85% of them singletons. What was sequenced was PBMCs or T cells enriched from blood (not recorded which). The receptors were gathered from a woman aged 25 to 45 who had recovered from COVID-19.

The V and J genes are TRBV18 and TRBJ1-4; TRBD1 aligns across 8 bases. The CDR3 has 15 amino acids. CDR1 is KGHSH and CDR2 is LQKENI in the germline V gene. V lost 0 bases, J lost 11 bases, and 8 bases stayed unmatched. CDR3: CASSPPGQGVNKLFF. In nucleotides, the CDR3 is TGTGCCAGCTCACCACCTGGACAGGGAGTGAACAAACTGTTTTTT.

This clone has only a few counts. V usage is TRBV28 and J usage is TRBJ2-5; D is possibly TRBD2 (5 bases). The CDR3 is 13 residues long. Between the trimmed V and J ends, which lost 1 base and 5 bases, there was a span of 8 bases. Germline CDR1 is MDHEN and CDR2 is SYDVKM. The CDR3 loop reads CASSLFGEETQYF. CDR3 in DNA: TGTGCCAGCAGTTTATTCGGGGAGGAGACCCAGTACTTC.

The sample holds one count of this clone. This sequence joins TRBV7-6 and TRBJ1-1; tentative D call: TRBD1 (6 bases). Trimming took off 5 bases at V and 1 base at J, with 23 bases between the two ends. The CDR3 consists of 18 residues. Germline assignment: CDR1 SGHVS and CDR2 FNYEAQ. The CDR3 region is CASSLLFGLKQGNTEAFF. The CDR3, as DNA: TGTGCCAGCAGCCTACTCTTCGGCCTAAAACAGGGGAACACTGAAGCTTTCTTT.

This rearrangement joins TRBV24-1 to TRBJ1-2, with D maybe TRBD1 (6 bases). The germline V gene encodes CDR1 KGHDR and CDR2 SFDVKD. The CDR3 runs 14 residues. The V end lost 5 bases, the J end lost 4 bases, and 13 bases lay between the germline ends. The CDR3 DNA sequence: TGTGCCACCAGTGGGCAGACAGGCTCCTATGGCTACACCTTC. It specifies CATSGQTGSYGYTF.

This clone was seen a single time. This chain links TRBV4-1 with TRBJ2-5; 8 bases align to TRBD2. V lost 0 bases to trimming and J lost 4 bases; unmatched junction nucleotides: 7. Germline-derived CDR1 and CDR2 are MGHRA and YSYEKL. The CDR3 totals 16 residues. CDR3 DNA sequence: TGCGCCAGCAGCCAAGATCCGGCGGGGGGAGGAGAGACCCAGTACTTC. It translates to CASSQDPAGGGETQYF.

The rearrangement links TRBV19 to TRBJ1-1; no firm D call. The CDR3 runs to 14 residues. Germline V gives CDR1 LNHDA, CDR2 SQIVND (reference sequence). The V end was cut by 3 bases, the J end by 5 bases, with 13 bases between. The CDR3: CASSIAGDGTEAFF. In DNA form, the CDR3 reads TGTGCCAGTAGTATCGCCGGGGATGGGACTGAAGCTTTCTTT.

In this sample, this clone turned up many times. The chain carries TRBV7-2 and TRBJ1-2; 10 bases map to TRBD1. J lost 5 bases, V lost 4 bases, and 1 base had no gene match. The CDR3 consists of 13 residues. Germline V gene sequence: CDR1 SGHTA, CDR2 FQGNSA. The CDR3 DNA reads as TGTGCCAGCAGCTGGGACAGGGGTTATGGCTACACCTTC. Translation: CASSWDRGYGYTF. The whole variable domain, filled in from reference TRBV7-2 and TRBJ1-2, reads GAGVSQSPSNKVTEKGKDVELRCDPISGHTALYWYRQSLGQGLEFLIYFQGNSAPDKSGLPSDRFSAERTGGSVSTLTIQRTQQEDSAVYLCASSWDRGYGYTFGSGTRLTVV.

The J gene is TRBJ1-5, the V gene TRBV6-5; 7 bases are a match to TRBD1. The CDR3 is 14 amino acids. CDR1 and CDR2 (germline): MNHEY, SVGAGI. J gave up 6 bases and V 6 bases, and 8 bases lay outside the gene matches. CDR3 nucleotide sequence: TGTGCCAGCAGCCGACAGGGTTTATCTCAGCCCCAGCATTTT. The encoded protein is CASSRQGLSQPQHF.

This sequence joins TRBV3-1 (or the pseudogene TRBV3-2) and TRBJ2-2; no clear D. Between the trimmed V and J ends, which lost 1 base and 9 bases, there was a span of 15 bases. Germline V gene lookup returns CDR1 LGHDT and CDR2 YNNKEL (reference sequence). The CDR3 covers 15 residues. In DNA, the CDR3 is TGTGCCAGCAGCCAAGGCCGCAGTTCAAATCGGGAGCTGTTTTTT. Translation: CASSQGRSSNRELFF.

V and J are TRBV15 and TRBJ1-5; D not certain. The CDR3 runs 14 residues. Trimming took 4 bases from V and 6 from J, leaving 13 bases between them. Germline CDR1 LNHNV, CDR2 YYDKDF (reference sequence). The CDR3 here is CATSKAWEGQPQHF. CDR3 nucleotides: TGTGCCACCAGCAAAGCGTGGGAGGGTCAGCCCCAGCATTTT.

This chain connects TRBV18 to TRBJ2-2; maybe TRBD1 (5 bases). The germline V gene has CDR1 KGHSH and CDR2 LQKENI. CDR3 length: 17 residues. Trimming removed 1 base from V and 2 bases from J, with 14 bases in between. CDR3 coding DNA: TGTGCCAGCTCACCACTGACAGCTAGGCCTAACACCGGGGAGCTGTTTTTT. As protein: CASSPLTARPNTGELFF.

The chain joins TRBV29-1 to TRBJ1-2; no definite D call. Germline loops: CDR1 SQVTM, CDR2 ANQGSEA. The CDR3 loop spans 15 amino acids. V lost 6 bases and J lost 3, with 20 bases in between. CDR3 sequence: CSVEPLGRGDYGYTF. CDR3 nucleotides: TGCAGCGTGGAGCCGCTAGGCCGCGGGGACTATGGCTACACCTTC.

The chain combines TRBV27 with TRBJ2-5; D possibly corresponds to TRBD2 (5 bases). Per germline, CDR1 MNHEY and CDR2 SMNVEV (reference sequence). The germline V and J ends were trimmed by 6 bases and 3 bases, with 17 bases remaining between them. The CDR3 runs to 15 residues. The DNA for the CDR3 is TGTGCCAGCAGCCCTCGGCGGGCTCGGGAAGAGACCCAGTACTTC. This codes for CASSPRRAREETQYF.

The chain uses TRBV15 and TRBJ2-7, with D maybe TRBD1 (6 bases). Trimming removed 0 bases at V and 0 bases at J, with 18 bases between. Germline CDR1 LNHNV, CDR2 YYDKDF (reference sequence). The CDR3 spans 18 residues. The CDR3 coding sequence is TGTGCCACCAGCAGAGATCCTGGACAGCTCCCCTCCTCCTACGAGCAGTACTTC. Its translation is CATSRDPGQLPSSYEQYF.

The chain is built from TRBV29-1 and TRBJ1-1, with no clear D. The germline CDR1 and CDR2 sequences are SQVTM and ANQGSEA. This CDR3 has 12 amino acids. Deletions cut 5 bases from V and 5 bases from J, with 12 bases between. The CDR3 reads CSVLTFLTEAFF. The CDR3 nucleotides are TGCAGCGTTCTGACATTTCTGACTGAAGCTTTCTTT.

The chain employs TRBV28 and TRBJ2-7; D perhaps matches TRBD1 (6 bases). Deletions cut 3 bases from V and 1 base from J, with 22 bases between. CDR3 length: 18 amino acids. Per germline, CDR1 MDHEN and CDR2 SYDVKM. The CDR3, as DNA: TGTGCCAGCAGTTTTCTTCTTAGGATTGGACAGTCGTCCTACGAGCAGTACTTC. The encoded protein is CASSFLLRIGQSSYEQYF.